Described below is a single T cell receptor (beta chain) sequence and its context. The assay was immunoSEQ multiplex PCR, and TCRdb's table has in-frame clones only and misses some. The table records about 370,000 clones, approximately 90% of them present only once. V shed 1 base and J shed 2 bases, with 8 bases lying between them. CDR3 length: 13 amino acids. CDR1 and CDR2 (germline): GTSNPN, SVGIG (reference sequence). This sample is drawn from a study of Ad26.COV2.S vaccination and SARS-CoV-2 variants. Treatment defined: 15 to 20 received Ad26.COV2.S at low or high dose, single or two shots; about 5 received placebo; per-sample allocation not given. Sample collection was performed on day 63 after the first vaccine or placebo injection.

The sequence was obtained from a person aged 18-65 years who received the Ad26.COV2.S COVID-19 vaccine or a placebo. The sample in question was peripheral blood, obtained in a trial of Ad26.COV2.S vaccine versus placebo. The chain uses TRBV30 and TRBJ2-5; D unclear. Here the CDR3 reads CAWSGSLQETQYF. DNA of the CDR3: TGTGCCTGGAGTGGGTCCCTACAAGAGACCCAGTACTTC. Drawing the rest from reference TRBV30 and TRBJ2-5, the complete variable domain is SQTIHQWPATLVQPVGSPLSLECTVEGTSNPNLYWYRQAAGRGLQLLFYSVGIGQISSEVPQNLSASRPQDRQFILSSKKLLLSDSGFYLCAWSGSLQETQYFGPGTRLLVL.